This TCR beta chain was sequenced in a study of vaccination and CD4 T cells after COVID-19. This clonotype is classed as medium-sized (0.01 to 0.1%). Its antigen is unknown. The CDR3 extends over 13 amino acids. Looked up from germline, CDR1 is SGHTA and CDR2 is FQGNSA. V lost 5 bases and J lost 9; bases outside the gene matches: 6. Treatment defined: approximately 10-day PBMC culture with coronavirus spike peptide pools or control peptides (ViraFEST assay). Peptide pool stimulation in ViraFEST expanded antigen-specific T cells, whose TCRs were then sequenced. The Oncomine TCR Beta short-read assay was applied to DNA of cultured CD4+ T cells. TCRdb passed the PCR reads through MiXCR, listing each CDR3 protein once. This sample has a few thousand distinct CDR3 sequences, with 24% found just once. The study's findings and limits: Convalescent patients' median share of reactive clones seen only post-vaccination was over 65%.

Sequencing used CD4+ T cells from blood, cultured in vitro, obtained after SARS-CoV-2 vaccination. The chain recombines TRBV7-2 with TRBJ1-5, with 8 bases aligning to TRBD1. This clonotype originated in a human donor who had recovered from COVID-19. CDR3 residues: CASSADRGSPQHF. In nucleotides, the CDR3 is TGTGCCAGCAGCGCAGACAGGGGTTCGCCCCAGCATTTT. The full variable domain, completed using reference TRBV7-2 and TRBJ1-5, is GAGVSQSPSNKVTEKGKDVELRCDPISGHTALYWYRQSLGQGLEFLIYFQGNSAPDKSGLPSDRFSAERTGGSVSTLTIQRTQQEDSAVYLCASSADRGSPQHFGDGTRLSIL.